This TCR beta chain was profiled in a study of blood T cells in healthy people across ages. Every donor gave ten milliliters of peripheral blood. A second PCR, run for about 6 to 11 cycles, used a sample-barcoded 5' primer plus a J-beta primer mix. TCRdb reprocessed the 5' RACE reads with MiXCR, giving one entry per CDR3 protein. The sample holds about 1,400,000 distinct CDR3 sequences, approximately 38% seen once. The specimen was blood. This sequence originates from a young woman in good health.

The CDR3 spells CASSQDSTLWAGELFF. CDR3 bases: TGTGCCAGCAGCCAGGACTCGACCCTCTGGGCGGGGGAGCTGTTTTTT. J is TRBJ2-2 and V is TRBV3-1; D may be TRBD2 (5 bases). The V gene's germline CDR1 is LGHDT and CDR2 YNNKEL (reference sequence). The length of the CDR3 is 16 residues. V was trimmed by 3 bases and J by 8 bases, leaving 19 bases between them.